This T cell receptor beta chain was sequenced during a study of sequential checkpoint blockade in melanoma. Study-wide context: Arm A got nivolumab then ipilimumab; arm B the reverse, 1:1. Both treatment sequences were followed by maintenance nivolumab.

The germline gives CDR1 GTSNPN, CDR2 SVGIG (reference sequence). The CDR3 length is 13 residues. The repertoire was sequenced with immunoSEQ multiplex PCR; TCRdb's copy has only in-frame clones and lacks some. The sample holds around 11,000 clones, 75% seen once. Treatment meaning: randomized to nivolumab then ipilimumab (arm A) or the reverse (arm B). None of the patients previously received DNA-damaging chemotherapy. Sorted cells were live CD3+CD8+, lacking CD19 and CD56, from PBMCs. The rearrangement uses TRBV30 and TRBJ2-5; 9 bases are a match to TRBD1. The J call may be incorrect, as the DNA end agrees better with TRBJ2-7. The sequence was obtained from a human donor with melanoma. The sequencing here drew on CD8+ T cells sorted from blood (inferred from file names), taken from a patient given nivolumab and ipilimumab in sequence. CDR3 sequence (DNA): TGTGCCTGGAGGGGGACAGGGTCGTACGAGCAGTACTTC. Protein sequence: CAWRGTGSYEQYF.